The 20 T cell receptor beta chains reported below all come from one sample, sequenced in a study of T cells in localized non-small cell lung cancer. This table comes from immunoSEQ multiplex PCR, and its TCRdb copy is limited to in-frame clones, with some not included. The table has over 1,500 clones, roughly 21% seen once; the top ten hold approximately 13%. The source was lung tumor tissue, collected before any cancer treatment. Receptors were obtained from a female donor aged 60 or older with stage II lung adenocarcinoma.

This clone has more than one count but fewer than ten. The chain combines TRBV11-3 with TRBJ2-7; tentatively, D is TRBD1 (6 bases). Germline V gene data show CDR1 as SGHNT and CDR2 as YENEEA. This CDR3 comprises 15 residues. V was clipped by 1 base and J by 4 bases, with 14 bases between them. The CDR3 is CASSLGSGVRYEQYF. CDR3 in DNA: TGTGCCAGCAGCTTAGGGTCAGGGGTAAGGTACGAGCAGTACTTC.

The chain employs TRBV5-1 and TRBJ2-7; tentative D call: TRBD1 (6 bases). This CDR3 spans 17 amino acids. The germline gives CDR1 SGHRS, CDR2 YFSETQ. Trimming cost V 4 bases and J 4 bases, with 24 bases left between them. The CDR3 loop is CASSTSGRPDRGYEQYF. CDR3 coding DNA: TGCGCCAGCAGCACCTCCGGTAGGCCGGACAGAGGTTACGAGCAGTACTTC.

The V call is TRBV19, the J call TRBJ2-4; the D gene could be TRBD1 or TRBD2 (6 bases each). Germline CDR1 LNHDA, CDR2 SQIVND (reference sequence). This CDR3 has 19 residues. Trimming cost V 4 bases and J 0 bases, with 22 bases left between them. Here the CDR3 DNA reads TGTGCCAGTAGTACCACCGGGGGCGGGCAAGGGATAGCCAAAAACATTCAGTACTTC. It yields the protein CASSTTGGGQGIAKNIQYF.

This sequence joins TRBV6-7 and TRBJ2-3; 8 nucleotides align to TRBD1. TRBV6-7 is an ORF; its function is uncertain. J gave up 6 bases and V 5 bases, and 7 bases lay outside the gene matches. The CDR3 length is 14 residues. The CDR3 nucleotides read TGTGCCAGCAGTGACCAGACAGGGGCGGATACGCAGTATTTT. Translation: CASSDQTGADTQYF.

The rearrangement links TRBV11-3 to TRBJ2-2, with D possibly being TRBD1 (5 bases). V was shortened by 5 bases and J by 6 bases, with 16 bases between the two germline ends. Germline CDR1 SGHNT, CDR2 YENEEA. This CDR3 contains 15 residues. The CDR3 protein is CASSQPRVTPGELFF. In nucleotides, the CDR3 is TGTGCCAGCAGCCAACCCAGGGTTACCCCCGGGGAGCTGTTTTTT.

The chain employs TRBV30 and TRBJ2-3, with TRBD2 as a possible D gene (6 bases). Deletions cut 0 bases from V and 8 bases from J, with 18 bases between. CDR1 is GTSNPN, CDR2 SVGIG, per germline (reference sequence). This CDR3 has 15 amino acids. CDR3 DNA: TGTGCCTGGAGTGTGAAGGGGTCTCGGGGGTTTACGCAGTATTTT. It yields the protein CAWSVKGSRGFTQYF.

In its sample, this clone was seen a few times. The CDR3 sequence is CASRQAQGQGGVYNEQFF. CDR3 DNA sequence: TGTGCCAGCAGGCAAGCACAAGGACAGGGAGGAGTCTACAATGAGCAGTTCTTC. This chain joins TRBV6-8 and TRBJ2-1, with 8 positions matching TRBD1. V lost 6 bases to trimming and J lost 3 bases; unmatched junction nucleotides: 16. CDR1 MNHGY and CDR2 SAAAGT come from the germline V gene. The CDR3 is 18 residues long.

The chain links TRBV5-1 to TRBJ2-5; D possibly corresponds to TRBD1 (6 bases). Germline CDR1 reads SGHRS; CDR2 reads YFSETQ. Trimming shortened V by 4 bases and J by 4 bases, and 17 bases separated the two germline ends. The CDR3 extends over 15 amino acids. In DNA form, the CDR3 reads TGCGCCAGCAGCCTGTGGACAGCCGAGCGAGAGACCCAGTACTTC. Translating it yields CASSLWTAERETQYF. The whole variable domain, filled in from reference TRBV5-1 and TRBJ2-5, reads KAGVTQTPRYLIKTRGQQVTLSCSPISGHRSVSWYQQTPGQGLQFLFEYFSETQRNKGNFPGRFSGRQFSNSRSEMNVSTLELGDSALYLCASSLWTAERETQYFGPGTRLLVL.

This clone was detected a few times. This chain's CDR3 is CASRDDRGANTGELFF. CDR3 DNA sequence: TGTGCCAGCAGGGACGACAGGGGGGCGAACACCGGGGAGCTGTTTTTT. The chain carries TRBV9 and TRBJ2-2, with TRBD1 matching 9 bases. CDR1 is SGDLS and CDR2 is YYNGEE in the germline V gene. Unmatched junction bases numbered 5, after V lost 5 bases and J lost 0 bases. This CDR3 has 16 amino acids.

This clone was seen more than once but under ten times. The chain combines TRBV14 with TRBJ1-1, with TRBD1 matching 7 bases. V shed 4 bases, J shed 7 bases, and the junction held 9 bases outside the gene matches. Germline lookup yields CDR1 SGHDN and CDR2 FVKESK. CDR3 length: 14 residues. CDR3 region: CASSLRQGNREAFF. The DNA for the CDR3 is TGTGCCAGCAGCCTTAGACAGGGTAATCGTGAAGCTTTCTTT.

Within the sample, this clone is medium-sized. The rearrangement joins TRBV11-3 to TRBJ1-1; D remains ambiguous. Per the germline V gene, CDR1 is SGHNT and CDR2 is YENEEA. The CDR3 contains 14 residues. V was clipped by 1 base and J by 0 bases, with 6 bases between them. The CDR3 here is CASSLGSLNTEAFF. The DNA of the CDR3 is TGTGCCAGCAGCTTAGGGTCCCTGAACACTGAAGCTTTCTTT. The entire variable domain, with the rest obtained from reference TRBV11-3 and TRBJ1-1, is as follows: EAGVVQSPRYKIIEKKQPVAFWCNPISGHNTLYWYLQNLGQGPELLIRYENEEAVDDSQLPKDRFSAERLKGVDSTLKIQPAELGDSAVYLCASSLGSLNTEAFFGQGTRLTVV.

In its sample, this clone ranks as medium-sized. The V and J genes are TRBV6-8 and TRBJ2-7; D remains ambiguous. CDR1 and CDR2 from the germline V gene are MNHGY and SAAAGT. The ends were cut back, 1 base at V and 2 bases at J, with 12 bases in the middle. The CDR3 consists of 15 residues. The CDR3 loop reads CASSYFGQGTYEQYF. For the CDR3, the DNA is TGTGCCAGCAGTTACTTTGGCCAAGGGACCTACGAGCAGTACTTC.

The sample holds a few counts of this clone. Sequence at one end of the junction differs from germline and may be a read error. Some base is ambiguous or went unread, and X replaces its residue. As DNA, the CDR3 is TGCGCCAGCAGTCGATTGGGACTCGATGARCAGTTCTTC. This sequence encodes CASSRLGLDXQFF. From start to end, the CDR3 is CASSRLGLDEQFF. V and J are TRBV23-1 and TRBJ2-1; D possibly corresponds to TRBD2 (6 bases). TRBV23-1 is an ORF, and what it does is uncertain. CDR3 length: 13 residues.

The rearrangement joins TRBV11-3 to TRBJ1-6, with TRBD1 identical over 9 bases. The junction had 8 bases not matched to a gene; V was cut back by 4 bases and J by 7 bases. CDR1 SGHNT and CDR2 YENEEA come from the germline V gene. The CDR3 is 16 residues long. CDR3 nucleotide sequence: TGTGCCAGCAGCTCAAAAGAGGGACAGGGAAATTCACCCCTCCACTTT. This gives the protein CASSSKEGQGNSPLHF.

This clone was recorded a few times. This chain connects TRBV19 to TRBJ2-3, with 14 bases fitting TRBD2. V shed 8 bases, J shed 5 bases, and the junction held 6 bases outside the gene matches. CDR1 and CDR2 from the germline V gene are LNHDA and SQIVND (reference sequence). The CDR3 runs to 15 residues. The CDR3 region is CASGRGLAGVDTQYF. Here the CDR3 DNA reads TGTGCCAGTGGTCGGGGACTAGCGGGGGTAGATACGCAGTATTTT.

This clone was seen a few times. The junction does not match germline at one end; this may be a read error. The V gene is TRBV6-8, the J gene TRBJ1-2; 8 bases agree with TRBD1. Germline CDR1 MNHGY, CDR2 SAAAGT. The CDR3 is 13 residues long. The CDR3 sequence: CAISGQGNYGYTF. As DNA, the CDR3 is TGTGCCATCAGTGGACAGGGCAACTATGGCTACACCTTC.

The chain combines TRBV19 with TRBJ2-3; no firm D call. CDR3 length: 13 amino acids. The V and J ends lost 5 bases and 2 bases respectively, with 8 bases between them. In germline, CDR1 is LNHDA, CDR2 SQIVND (reference sequence). The chain's CDR3 is CASSFSITDTQYF. The DNA of the CDR3 is TGTGCCAGTAGTTTCTCGATCACAGATACGCAGTATTTT.

This clone was detected a few times. The chain uses TRBV4-1 and TRBJ2-1, with 7 bases lining up with TRBD1. Germline CDR1 reads MGHRA; CDR2 reads YSYEKL. V lost 1 base, J lost 8 bases, and 5 bases stayed unmatched. This CDR3 contains 14 residues. For the CDR3, the DNA is TGCGCCAGCAGCCAAGTCCTAGGGGGCGATGAGCAGTTCTTC. Translation: CASSQVLGGDEQFF.

The genes are TRBV19 and TRBJ1-5, with 11 bases aligning to TRBD1. The J segment lost 4 bases and the V segment lost 4 bases, leaving 6 bases of the junction unmatched. The CDR3 covers 16 residues. CDR1 LNHDA and CDR2 SQIVND come from the germline V gene (reference sequence). CDR3 sequence (DNA): TGTGCCAGTAGTAAAGGGCGGGACAGGGGGAATCAGCCCCAGCATTTT. Translation: CASSKGRDRGNQPQHF.

This clone was found a few times. This chain joins TRBV6-8 and TRBJ2-7, with 13 bases aligning to TRBD2. The CDR3 loop spans 15 amino acids. Germline assignment: CDR1 MNHGY and CDR2 SAAAGT. V trimming: 6 bases; J trimming: 3 bases; junction bases outside the gene matches: 5. CDR3 residues: CASSPRLAGGYEQYF. The CDR3 DNA is TGTGCCAGCAGCCCCAGACTAGCGGGAGGCTACGAGCAGTACTTC.